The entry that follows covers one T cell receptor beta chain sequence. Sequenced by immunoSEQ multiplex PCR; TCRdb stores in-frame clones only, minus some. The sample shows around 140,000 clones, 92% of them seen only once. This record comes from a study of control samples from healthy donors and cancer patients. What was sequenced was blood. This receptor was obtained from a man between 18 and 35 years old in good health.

CDR3 DNA sequence: TGTGCCAGCAGCTTTGAGGGACTAGCGGGCTTCTACGAGCAGTACTTC. Its translation is CASSFEGLAGFYEQYF. The rearrangement links TRBV12-1 to TRBJ2-7; TRBD2 is taken as the D call from the table, unchecked against the DNA. TRBV12-1 is recorded as a pseudogene. The CDR3 runs to 16 residues.